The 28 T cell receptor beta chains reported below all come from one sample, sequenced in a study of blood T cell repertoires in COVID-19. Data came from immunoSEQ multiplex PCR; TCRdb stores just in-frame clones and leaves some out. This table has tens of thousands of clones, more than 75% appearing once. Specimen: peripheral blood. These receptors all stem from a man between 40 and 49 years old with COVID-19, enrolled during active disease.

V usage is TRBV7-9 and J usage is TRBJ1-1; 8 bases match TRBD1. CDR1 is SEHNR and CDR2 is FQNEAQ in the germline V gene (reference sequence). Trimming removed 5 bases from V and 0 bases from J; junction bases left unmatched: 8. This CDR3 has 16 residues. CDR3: CASSRPGTGMNTEAFF. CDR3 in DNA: TGTGCCAGCAGCCGTCCCGGGACAGGTATGAACACTGAAGCTTTCTTT.

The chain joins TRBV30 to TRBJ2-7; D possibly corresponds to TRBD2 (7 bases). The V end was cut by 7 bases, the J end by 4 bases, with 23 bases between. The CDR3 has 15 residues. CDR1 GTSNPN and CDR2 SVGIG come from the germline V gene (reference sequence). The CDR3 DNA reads TGTGCCTCGAAGGGTAGACAAGGGGGGGGTTACGAGCAGTACTTC. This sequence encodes CASKGRQGGGYEQYF.

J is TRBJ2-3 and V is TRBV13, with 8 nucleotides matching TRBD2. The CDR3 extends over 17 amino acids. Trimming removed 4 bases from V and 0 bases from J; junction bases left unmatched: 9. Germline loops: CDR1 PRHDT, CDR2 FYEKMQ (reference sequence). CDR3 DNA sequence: TGTGCCAGCAGCTCTGGGGAGCGGGGGCTCAGCACAGATACGCAGTATTTT. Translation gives CASSSGERGLSTDTQYF.

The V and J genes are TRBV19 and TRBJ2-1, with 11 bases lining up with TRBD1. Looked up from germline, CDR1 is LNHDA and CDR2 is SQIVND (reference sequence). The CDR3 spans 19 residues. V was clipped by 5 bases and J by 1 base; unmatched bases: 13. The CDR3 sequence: CASSGFGTGGLGSYNEQFF. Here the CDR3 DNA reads TGTGCCAGTAGTGGTTTCGGGACAGGGGGTCTCGGGTCCTACAATGAGCAGTTCTTC.

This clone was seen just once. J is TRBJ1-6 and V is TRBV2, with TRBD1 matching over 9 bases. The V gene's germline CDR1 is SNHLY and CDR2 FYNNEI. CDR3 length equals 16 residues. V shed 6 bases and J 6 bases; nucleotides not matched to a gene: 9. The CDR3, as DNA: TGTGCCAGCAGGGTCCCGGGACAGGGCTCTAATTCACCCCTCCACTTT. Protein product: CASRVPGQGSNSPLHF.

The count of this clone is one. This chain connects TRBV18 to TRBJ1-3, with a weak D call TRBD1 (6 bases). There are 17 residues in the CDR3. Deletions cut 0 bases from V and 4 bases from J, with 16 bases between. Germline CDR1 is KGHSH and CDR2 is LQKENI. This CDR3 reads CASSPPNRVVAGNTIYF. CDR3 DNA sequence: TGTGCCAGCTCACCACCCAACAGGGTGGTAGCAGGAAACACCATATATTTT.

In nucleotides, the CDR3 is TGTGCCAGTGGTGGTAGCGGACAGCCCCAGCATTTT. This encodes CASGGSGQPQHF. The rearrangement joins TRBV12-3 or TRBV12-4 to TRBJ1-5, with D unclear. Between the trimmed V and J ends, which lost 9 bases and 7 bases, there was a span of 13 bases. This CDR3 spans 12 amino acids.

CDR3 amino acids: CASRPTDTGGGETQYF. The CDR3 nucleotides read TGTGCCAGCAGACCCACCGATACAGGGGGCGGCGAGACCCAGTACTTC. V gene TRBV28 combines with J gene TRBJ2-5, with 9 bases lining up with TRBD1. CDR1 and CDR2 (germline): MDHEN, SYDVKM. The J segment lost 5 bases and the V segment lost 6 bases, leaving 13 bases of the junction unmatched. The CDR3 extends over 16 amino acids.

CDR3 sequence: CASSLRLGDTQYF. The CDR3 DNA reads TGTGCCAGCAGCTTACGACTAGGGGATACGCAGTATTTT. The J gene is TRBJ2-3, the V gene TRBV7-9; tentative D call: TRBD2 (6 bases). From germline, CDR1 is SEHNR and CDR2 FQNEAQ (reference sequence). This CDR3 is 13 amino acids long. Trimming left V 2 bases short and J 6 bases short, with 9 bases between. The whole variable domain, filled in from reference TRBV7-9 and TRBJ2-3, reads DTGVSQNPRHKITKRGQNVTFRCDPISEHNRLYWYRQTLGQGPEFLTYFQNEAQLEKSRLLSDRFSAERPKGSFSTLEIQRTEQGDSAMYLCASSLRLGDTQYFGPGTRLTVL.

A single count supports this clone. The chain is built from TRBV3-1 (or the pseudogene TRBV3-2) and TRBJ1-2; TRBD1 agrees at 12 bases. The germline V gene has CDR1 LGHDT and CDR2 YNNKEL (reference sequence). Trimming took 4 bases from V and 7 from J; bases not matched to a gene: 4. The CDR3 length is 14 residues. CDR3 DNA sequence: TGTGCCAGCAGCCCTGGGACAGGGGGCGTTGGCTACACCTTC. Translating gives CASSPGTGGVGYTF.

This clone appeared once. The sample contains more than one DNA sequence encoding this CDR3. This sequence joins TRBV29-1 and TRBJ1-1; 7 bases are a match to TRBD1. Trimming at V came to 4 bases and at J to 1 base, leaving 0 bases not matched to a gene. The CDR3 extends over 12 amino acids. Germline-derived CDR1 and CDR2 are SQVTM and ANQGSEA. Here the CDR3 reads CSVGTGNTEAFF. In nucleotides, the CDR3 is TGCAGCGTTGGGACAGGGAACACTGAAGCTTTCTTT.

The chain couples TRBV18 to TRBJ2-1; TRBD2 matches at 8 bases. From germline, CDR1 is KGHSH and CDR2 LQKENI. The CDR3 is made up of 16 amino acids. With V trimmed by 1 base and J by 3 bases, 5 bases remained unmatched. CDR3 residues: CASSPRSSGYYNEQFF. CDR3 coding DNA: TGTGCCAGCTCACCACGGTCTAGCGGGTACTACAATGAGCAGTTCTTC.

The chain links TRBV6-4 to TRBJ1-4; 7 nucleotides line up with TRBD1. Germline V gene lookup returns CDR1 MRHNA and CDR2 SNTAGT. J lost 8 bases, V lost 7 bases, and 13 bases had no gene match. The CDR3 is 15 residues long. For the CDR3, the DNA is TGTGCCAGCATCCCCGGAAGGGGACAGCCGGAAAAACTGTTTTTT. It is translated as CASIPGRGQPEKLFF.

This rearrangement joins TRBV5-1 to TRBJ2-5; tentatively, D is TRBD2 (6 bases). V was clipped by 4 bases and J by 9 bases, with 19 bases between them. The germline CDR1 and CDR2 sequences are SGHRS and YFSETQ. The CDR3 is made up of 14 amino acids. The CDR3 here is CASSLGTTREAQYF. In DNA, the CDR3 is TGCGCCAGCAGCCTAGGGACCACTAGGGAGGCCCAGTACTTC.

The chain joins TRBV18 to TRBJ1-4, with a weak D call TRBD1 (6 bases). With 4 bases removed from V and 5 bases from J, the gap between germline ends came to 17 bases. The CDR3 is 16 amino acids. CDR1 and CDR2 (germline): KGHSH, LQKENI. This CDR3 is CASSRDLQGGNEKLFF. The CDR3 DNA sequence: TGTGCCAGCTCACGGGACCTACAGGGAGGGAATGAAAAACTGTTTTTT.

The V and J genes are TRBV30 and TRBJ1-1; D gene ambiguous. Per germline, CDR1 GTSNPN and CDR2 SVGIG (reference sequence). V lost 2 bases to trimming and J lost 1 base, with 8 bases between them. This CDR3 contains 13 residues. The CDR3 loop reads CAWSPHRNTEAFF. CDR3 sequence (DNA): TGTGCCTGGAGTCCCCACAGGAACACTGAAGCTTTCTTT.

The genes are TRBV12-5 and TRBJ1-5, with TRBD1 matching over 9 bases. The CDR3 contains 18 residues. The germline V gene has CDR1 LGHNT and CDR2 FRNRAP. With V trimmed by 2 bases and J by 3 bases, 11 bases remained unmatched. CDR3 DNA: TGTGCTAGTGGTTTGTCCTTAATGGGACAGGGATCCAATCAGCCCCAGCATTTT. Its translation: CASGLSLMGQGSNQPQHF.

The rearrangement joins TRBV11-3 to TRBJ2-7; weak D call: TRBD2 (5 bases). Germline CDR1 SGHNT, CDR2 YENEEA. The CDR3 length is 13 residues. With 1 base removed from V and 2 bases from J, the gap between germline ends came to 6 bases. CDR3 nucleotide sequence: TGTGCCAGCAGCTTAGGAGGGACCTACGAGCAGTACTTC. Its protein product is CASSLGGTYEQYF.

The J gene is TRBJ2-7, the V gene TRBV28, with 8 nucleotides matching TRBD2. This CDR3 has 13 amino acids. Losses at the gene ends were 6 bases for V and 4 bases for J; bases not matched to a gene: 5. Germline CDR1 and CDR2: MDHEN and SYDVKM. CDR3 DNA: TGTGCCAGCAGCCGGGGGGGCCTTTACGAGCAGTACTTC. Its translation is CASSRGGLYEQYF.

CDR3: CASGSPRGASYEQYF. The DNA of the CDR3 is TGTGCTAGTGGCTCCCCCAGGGGGGCCTCCTACGAGCAGTACTTC. The J gene is TRBJ2-7, the V gene TRBV12-5, with D possibly being TRBD1 (7 bases). The CDR3 is 15 residues long. V was shortened by 6 bases and J by 0 bases, with 15 bases between the two germline ends. The germline V gene encodes CDR1 LGHNT and CDR2 FRNRAP.

CDR3 protein: CASSLYGTGAPYEQYF. For the CDR3, the DNA is TGTGCCAGCAGTTTATATGGGACAGGGGCCCCCTACGAGCAGTACTTC. The chain employs TRBV27 and TRBJ2-7, with TRBD1 matching 10 bases. Trimming took 1 base from V and 2 from J; bases not matched to a gene: 5. The germline gives CDR1 MNHEY, CDR2 SMNVEV (reference sequence). This CDR3 is 16 amino acids long.

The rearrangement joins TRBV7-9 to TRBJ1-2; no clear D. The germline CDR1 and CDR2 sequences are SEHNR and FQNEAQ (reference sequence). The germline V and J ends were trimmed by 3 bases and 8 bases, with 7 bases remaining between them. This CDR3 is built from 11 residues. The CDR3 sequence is CASSLAPGYTF. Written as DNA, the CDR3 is TGTGCCAGCAGCTTGGCTCCCGGCTACACCTTC.

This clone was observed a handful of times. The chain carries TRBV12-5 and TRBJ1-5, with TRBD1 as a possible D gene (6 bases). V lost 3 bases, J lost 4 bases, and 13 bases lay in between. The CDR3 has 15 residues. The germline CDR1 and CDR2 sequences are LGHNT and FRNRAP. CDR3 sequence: CASGLGGGENQPQHF. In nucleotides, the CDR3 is TGTGCTAGTGGTTTAGGGGGAGGGGAGAATCAGCCCCAGCATTTT.

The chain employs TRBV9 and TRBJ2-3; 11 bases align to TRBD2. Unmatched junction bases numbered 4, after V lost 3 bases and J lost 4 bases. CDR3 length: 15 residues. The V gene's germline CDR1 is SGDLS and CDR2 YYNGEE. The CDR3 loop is CASSAGTSGADTQYF. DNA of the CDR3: TGTGCCAGCAGCGCCGGGACTAGCGGAGCAGATACGCAGTATTTT.

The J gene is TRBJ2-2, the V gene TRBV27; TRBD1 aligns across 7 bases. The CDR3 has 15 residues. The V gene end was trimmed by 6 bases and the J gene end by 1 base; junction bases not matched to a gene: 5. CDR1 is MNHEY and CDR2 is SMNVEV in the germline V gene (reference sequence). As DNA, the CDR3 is TGTGCCAGCAGAACAGGGGTGGGGAACACCGGGGAGCTGTTTTTT. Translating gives CASRTGVGNTGELFF.

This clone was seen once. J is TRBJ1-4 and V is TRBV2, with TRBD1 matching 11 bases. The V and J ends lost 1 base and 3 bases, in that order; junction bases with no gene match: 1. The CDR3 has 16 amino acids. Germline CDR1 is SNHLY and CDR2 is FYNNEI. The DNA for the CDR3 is TGTGCCAGCAGTGAAGGGGACAGGGGGTCTAATGAAAAACTGTTTTTT. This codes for CASSEGDRGSNEKLFF.

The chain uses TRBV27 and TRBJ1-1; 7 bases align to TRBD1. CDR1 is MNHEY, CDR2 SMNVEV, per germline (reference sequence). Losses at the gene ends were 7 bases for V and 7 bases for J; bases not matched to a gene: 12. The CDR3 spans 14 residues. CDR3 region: CASTTVGGQNEAFF. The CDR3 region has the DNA TGTGCCAGCACCACTGTAGGGGGACAGAATGAAGCTTTCTTT.

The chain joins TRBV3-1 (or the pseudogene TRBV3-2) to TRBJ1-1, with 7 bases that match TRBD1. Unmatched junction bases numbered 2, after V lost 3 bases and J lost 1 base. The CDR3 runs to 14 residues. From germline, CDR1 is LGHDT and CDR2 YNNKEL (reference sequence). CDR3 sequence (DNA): TGTGCCAGCAGCCAGCACAGGGGGAACACTGAAGCTTTCTTT. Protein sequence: CASSQHRGNTEAFF.